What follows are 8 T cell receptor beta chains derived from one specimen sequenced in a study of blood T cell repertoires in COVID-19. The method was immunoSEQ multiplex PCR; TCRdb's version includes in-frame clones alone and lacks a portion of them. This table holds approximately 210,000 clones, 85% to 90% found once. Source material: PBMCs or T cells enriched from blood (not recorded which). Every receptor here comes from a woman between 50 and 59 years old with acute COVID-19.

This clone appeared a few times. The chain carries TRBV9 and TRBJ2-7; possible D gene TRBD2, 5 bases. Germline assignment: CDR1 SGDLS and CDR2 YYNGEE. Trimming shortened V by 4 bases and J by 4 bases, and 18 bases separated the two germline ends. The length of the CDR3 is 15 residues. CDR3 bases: TGTGCCAGCAGCCCGAACTCGGGATCCGGTTACGAGCAGTACTTC. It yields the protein CASSPNSGSGYEQYF.

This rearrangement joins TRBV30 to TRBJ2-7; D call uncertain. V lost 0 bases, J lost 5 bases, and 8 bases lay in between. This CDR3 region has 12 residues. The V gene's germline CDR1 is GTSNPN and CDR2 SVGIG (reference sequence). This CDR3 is CAWSVLRDEQYF. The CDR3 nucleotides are TGTGCCTGGAGTGTACTCCGCGACGAGCAGTACTTC.

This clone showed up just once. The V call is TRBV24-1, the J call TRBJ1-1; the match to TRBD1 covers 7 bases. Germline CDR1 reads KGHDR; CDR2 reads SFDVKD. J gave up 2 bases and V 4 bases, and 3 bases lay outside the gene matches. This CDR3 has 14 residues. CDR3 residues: CATSDTGVNTEAFF. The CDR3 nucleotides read TGTGCCACCAGTGACACAGGGGTTAACACTGAAGCTTTCTTT.

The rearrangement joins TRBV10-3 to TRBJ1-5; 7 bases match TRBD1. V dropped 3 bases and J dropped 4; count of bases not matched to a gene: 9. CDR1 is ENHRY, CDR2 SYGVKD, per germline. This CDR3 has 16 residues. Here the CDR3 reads CAISDPRGQKNQPQHF. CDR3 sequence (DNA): TGTGCCATCAGTGACCCCAGGGGACAGAAAAATCAGCCCCAGCATTTT.

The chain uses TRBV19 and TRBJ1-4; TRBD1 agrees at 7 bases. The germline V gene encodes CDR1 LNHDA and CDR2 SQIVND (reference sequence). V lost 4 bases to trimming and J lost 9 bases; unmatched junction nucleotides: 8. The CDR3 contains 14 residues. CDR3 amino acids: CASSRLGTAKKLFF. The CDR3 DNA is TGTGCCAGTAGTAGACTCGGGACAGCTAAAAAACTGTTTTTT. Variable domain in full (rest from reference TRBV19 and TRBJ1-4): DGGITQSPKYLFRKEGQNVTLSCEQNLNHDAMYWYRQDPGQGLRLIYYSQIVNDFQKGDIAEGYSVSREKKESFPLTVTSAQKNPTAFYLCASSRLGTAKKLFFGSGTQLSVL.

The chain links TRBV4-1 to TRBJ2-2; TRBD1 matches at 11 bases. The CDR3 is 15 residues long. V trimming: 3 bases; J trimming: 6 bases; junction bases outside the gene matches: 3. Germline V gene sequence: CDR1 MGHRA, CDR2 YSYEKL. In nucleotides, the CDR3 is TGCGCCAGCAGCCAGGGACAGGGGGTCCCCGGGGAGCTGTTTTTT. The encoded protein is CASSQGQGVPGELFF.

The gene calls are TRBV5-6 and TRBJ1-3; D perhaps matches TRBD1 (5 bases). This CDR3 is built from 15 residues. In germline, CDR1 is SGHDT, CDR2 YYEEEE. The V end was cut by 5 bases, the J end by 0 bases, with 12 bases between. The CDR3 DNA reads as TGTGCCAGCAGTCGGGACGGGAGCTCTGGAAACACCATATATTTT. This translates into CASSRDGSSGNTIYF.

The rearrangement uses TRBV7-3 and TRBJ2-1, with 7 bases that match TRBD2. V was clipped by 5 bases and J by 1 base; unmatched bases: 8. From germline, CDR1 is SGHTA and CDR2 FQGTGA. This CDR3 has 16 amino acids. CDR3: CASSPIAGASYNEQFF. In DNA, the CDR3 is TGTGCCAGCAGCCCAATTGCGGGAGCGTCCTACAATGAGCAGTTCTTC.